The present entry profiles one T cell receptor (beta chain) with its context. Per the germline V gene, CDR1 is KGHSH and CDR2 is LQKENI. V shed 3 bases and J shed 2 bases, with 7 bases lying between them. The CDR3 sequence is 13 residues long. This sample stems from a study of blood T cell repertoires in COVID-19. This table comes from immunoSEQ multiplex PCR, and its TCRdb copy is limited to in-frame clones, with some not included. The sample lists around 250,000 clones, under 90% occurring once. The TCR comes from a man aged 18 to 30 who had recovered from COVID-19. The sequencing sample was made of PBMCs or T cells enriched from blood (not recorded which). V is TRBV18 and J is TRBJ1-2; a possible D gene is TRBD1 (6 bases). The CDR3 bases are TGTGCCAGCTCACCGGACAGCAACTATGGCTACACCTTC. It codes for CASSPDSNYGYTF.